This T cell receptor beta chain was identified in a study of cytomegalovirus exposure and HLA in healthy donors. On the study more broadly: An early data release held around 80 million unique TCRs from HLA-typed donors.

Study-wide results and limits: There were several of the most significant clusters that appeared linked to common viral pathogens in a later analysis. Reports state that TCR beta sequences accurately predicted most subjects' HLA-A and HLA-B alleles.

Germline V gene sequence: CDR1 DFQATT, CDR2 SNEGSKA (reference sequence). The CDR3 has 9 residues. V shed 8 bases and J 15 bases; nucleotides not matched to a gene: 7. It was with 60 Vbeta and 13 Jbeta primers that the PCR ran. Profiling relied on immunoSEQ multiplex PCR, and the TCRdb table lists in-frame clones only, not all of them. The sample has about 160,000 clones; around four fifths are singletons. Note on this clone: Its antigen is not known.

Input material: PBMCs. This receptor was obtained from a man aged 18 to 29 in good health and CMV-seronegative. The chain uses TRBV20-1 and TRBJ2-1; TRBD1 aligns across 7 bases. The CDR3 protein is CSQSRTGFF. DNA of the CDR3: TGCAGTCAGAGTCGGACAGGGTTCTTC.